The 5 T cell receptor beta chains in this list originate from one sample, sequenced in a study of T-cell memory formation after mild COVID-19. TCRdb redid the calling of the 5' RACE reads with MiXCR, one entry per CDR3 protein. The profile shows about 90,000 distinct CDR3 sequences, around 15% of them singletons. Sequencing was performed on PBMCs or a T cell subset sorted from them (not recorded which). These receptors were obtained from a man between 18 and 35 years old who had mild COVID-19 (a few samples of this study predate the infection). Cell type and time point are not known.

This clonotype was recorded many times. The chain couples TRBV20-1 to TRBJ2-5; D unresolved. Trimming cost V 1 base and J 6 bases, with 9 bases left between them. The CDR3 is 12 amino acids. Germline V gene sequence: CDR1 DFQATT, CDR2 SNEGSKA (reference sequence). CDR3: CSARGQHQTQYF. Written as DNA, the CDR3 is TGCAGTGCTAGAGGCCAGCATCAGACCCAGTACTTC.

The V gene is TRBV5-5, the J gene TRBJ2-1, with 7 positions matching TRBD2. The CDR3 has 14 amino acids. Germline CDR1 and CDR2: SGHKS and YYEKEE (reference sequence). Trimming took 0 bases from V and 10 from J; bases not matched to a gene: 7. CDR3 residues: CASSLAAGVDEQFF. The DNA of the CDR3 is TGTGCCAGCAGCTTGGCTGCGGGAGTGGACGAGCAGTTCTTC.

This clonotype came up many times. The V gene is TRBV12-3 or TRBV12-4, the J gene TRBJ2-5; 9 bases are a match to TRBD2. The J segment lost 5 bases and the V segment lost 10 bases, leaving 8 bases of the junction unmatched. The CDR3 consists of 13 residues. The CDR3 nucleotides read TGTGCCACTCTGGGGCTAGCGGGGGAGACCCAGTACTTC. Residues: CATLGLAGETQYF.

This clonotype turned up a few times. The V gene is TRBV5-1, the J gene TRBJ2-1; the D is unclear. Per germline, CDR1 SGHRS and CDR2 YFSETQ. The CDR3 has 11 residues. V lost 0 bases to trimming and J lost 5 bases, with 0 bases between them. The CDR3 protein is CASSLDNEQFF. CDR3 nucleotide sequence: TGCGCCAGCAGCTTGGACAATGAGCAGTTCTTC.

The CDR3 coding sequence is TGCGCCAGCAGTCCCGAGGGAGAAAACTATGGCTACACCTTC. This sequence encodes CASSPEGENYGYTF. The rearrangement joins TRBV5-1 to TRBJ1-2; D not resolved. From germline, CDR1 is SGHRS and CDR2 YFSETQ. The CDR3 is made up of 14 amino acids. Deletions cut 5 bases from V and 2 bases from J, with 13 bases between.